Here is one TCR beta chain with its context. The survey-level immunoSEQ assay was used. This table comes from immunoSEQ multiplex PCR, and its TCRdb copy is limited to in-frame clones, with some not included. The repertoire has approximately 19,000 clones, around 75% of them found once; the top ten carry about 32%. This CDR3 comprises 13 residues. Trimming pared 6 bases from V and 3 bases from J, leaving 9 bases between. Germline assignment: CDR1 ENHRY and CDR2 SYGVKD. Buffy coats from healthy blood donors served as controls. These data come from a study of STAT5B mutations in CD4+ large granular lymphocyte leukemia.

The clonotype comes from a human donor in good health. V and J are TRBV10-3 and TRBJ2-1, with D possibly being TRBD1 (6 bases). The sample was CD4+ T cells from blood buffy coats. CDR3 coding DNA: TGTGCCATCAGCAAGACAGGCTACAATGAGCAGTTCTTC. The encoded protein is CAISKTGYNEQFF.